The 17 T cell receptor beta chains reported below all come from one sample, sequenced in a study of blood T cell repertoires in COVID-19. Generated by immunoSEQ multiplex PCR, the TCRdb table keeps only in-frame clones and is missing some. The table shows about 41,000 clones, with approximately 90% occurring only once. The sequenced sample consisted of peripheral blood. These receptors were taken from a man aged 55 to 70 with acute or convalescent COVID-19.

The chain combines TRBV4-3 with TRBJ2-5, with D possibly TRBD2 on 7 matching bases. Deletions cut 2 bases from V and 1 base from J, with 11 bases between. The CDR3 has 15 residues. Germline V gives CDR1 LGHNA, CDR2 YSLEER. For the CDR3, the DNA is TGCGCCAGCAGCCAAAGCGGGACAACCCAAGAGACCCAGTACTTC. Translated: CASSQSGTTQETQYF.

V and J are TRBV5-1 and TRBJ2-1; TRBD2 aligns across 7 bases. J was trimmed by 4 bases and V by 2 bases; bases with no gene match: 6. Per germline, CDR1 SGHRS and CDR2 YFSETQ. CDR3 length: 15 amino acids. The CDR3 is CASSLPAGNYNEQFF. CDR3 DNA sequence: TGCGCCAGCAGCTTACCAGCGGGAAATTACAATGAGCAGTTCTTC.

The rearrangement joins TRBV19 to TRBJ1-2; 8 bases agree with TRBD1. CDR1 LNHDA and CDR2 SQIVND come from the germline V gene (reference sequence). V was clipped by 3 bases and J by 2 bases; unmatched bases: 8. CDR3 length: 16 residues. The CDR3 bases are TGTGCCAGTAGTATCGGGGGGACAGGATCCAACTATGGCTACACCTTC. Translation: CASSIGGTGSNYGYTF.

V usage is TRBV10-2 and J usage is TRBJ2-7; tentative D call: TRBD2 (5 bases). The germline gives CDR1 WSHSY, CDR2 SAAADI. Trimming removed 3 bases at V and 3 bases at J, with 6 bases between. The CDR3 covers 12 residues. CDR3 in DNA: TGCGCCAGCAGTGACGAGGGCTACGAGCAGTACTTC. Its protein product is CASSDEGYEQYF.

The rearrangement joins TRBV10-3 to TRBJ1-1, with 9 bases that match TRBD1. The length of the CDR3 is 14 residues. The germline V gene encodes CDR1 ENHRY and CDR2 SYGVKD. V shed 7 bases, J shed 5 bases, and the junction held 8 bases outside the gene matches. The CDR3 region has the DNA TGTGCCATCAAAAGGACAGGGGTAGATACTGAAGCTTTCTTT. This translates into CAIKRTGVDTEAFF.

The chain uses TRBV6-2 or TRBV6-3 and TRBJ2-7, with TRBD2 as a possible D gene (7 bases). The germline V gene encodes CDR1 MNHEY and CDR2 SVGEGT. This CDR3 comprises 16 residues. Trimming shortened V by 2 bases and J by 2 bases, and 16 bases separated the two germline ends. For the CDR3, the DNA is TGTGCCAGCAGTTACCCCTCGGGGGGCTTAACCTACGAGCAGTACTTC. Its protein is CASSYPSGGLTYEQYF.

This clone showed up just once. The chain couples TRBV6-6 to TRBJ1-2, with TRBD1 matching 7 bases. V was clipped by 5 bases and J by 1 base; unmatched bases: 7. Germline CDR1 and CDR2: MNHNY and SVGAGI (reference sequence). This CDR3 comprises 15 residues. In DNA, the CDR3 is TGTGCCAGCAGTACGGGACAGAAGGTTAACTATGGCTACACCTTC. Translation gives CASSTGQKVNYGYTF.

This CDR3 reads CASTPGPGQAANQPQHF. The CDR3 DNA reads TGTGCCAGTACCCCGGGTCCGGGACAGGCGGCAAATCAGCCCCAGCATTTT. This sequence joins TRBV19 and TRBJ1-5; 8 bases are a match to TRBD1. This CDR3 region has 17 residues. Looked up from germline, CDR1 is LNHDA and CDR2 is SQIVND (reference sequence). The trim removed 7 bases at V and 4 bases at J, leaving 15 bases unmatched. Using reference TRBV19 and TRBJ1-5 for the parts outside the CDR3, the full variable domain is DGGITQSPKYLFRKEGQNVTLSCEQNLNHDAMYWYRQDPGQGLRLIYYSQIVNDFQKGDIAEGYSVSREKKESFPLTVTSAQKNPTAFYLCASTPGPGQAANQPQHFGDGTRLSIL.

The CDR3 loop reads CASSGTGGLTEAFF. CDR3 sequence (DNA): TGTGCCAGCAGCGGGACAGGGGGCCTCACTGAAGCTTTCTTT. The chain is built from TRBV5-4 and TRBJ1-1; the match to TRBD1 covers 12 bases. The V and J ends lost 4 bases and 4 bases, in that order; junction bases with no gene match: 2. The V gene's germline CDR1 is SGHNT and CDR2 YYREEE (reference sequence). There are 14 residues in the CDR3.

The chain couples TRBV15 to TRBJ2-1; 8 nucleotides match TRBD2. After removal of 0 bases from V and 8 bases from J, the junction contained 18 bases not matched to a gene. Germline CDR1 and CDR2: LNHNV and YYDKDF (reference sequence). This CDR3 has 19 residues. The CDR3: CATSRDWGRGGGPFDEQFF. The CDR3 DNA sequence: TGTGCCACCAGCAGAGATTGGGGGCGTGGCGGGGGGCCTTTTGATGAGCAGTTCTTC.

The J gene is TRBJ1-2, the V gene TRBV9; D perhaps matches TRBD1 (5 bases). This CDR3 is 13 amino acids long. Germline assignment: CDR1 SGDLS and CDR2 YYNGEE. Trimming pared 4 bases from V and 4 bases from J, leaving 11 bases between. CDR3 DNA: TGTGCCAGCAGCCTGGACGGGGGCTATGGCTACACCTTC. As protein: CASSLDGGYGYTF.

The V gene is TRBV7-2, the J gene TRBJ1-3; 8 positions match TRBD1. V shed 5 bases, J shed 4 bases, and the junction held 4 bases outside the gene matches. The CDR3 spans 14 residues. The V gene's germline CDR1 is SGHTA and CDR2 FQGNSA. DNA for the CDR3: TGTGCCAGCAGCCCTCGGACAGGGGGAAACACCATATATTTT. Translating it yields CASSPRTGGNTIYF.

The gene calls are TRBV18 and TRBJ1-4; D is possibly TRBD1 (5 bases). V dropped 2 bases and J dropped 8 bases, with 9 bases sitting between them. CDR1 KGHSH and CDR2 LQKENI come from the germline V gene. The CDR3 is 13 residues long. This CDR3 reads CASSPAGSEKLFF. CDR3 in DNA: TGTGCCAGCTCACCAGCAGGGTCCGAAAAACTGTTTTTT. Full variable domain (rest looked up from reference TRBV18 and TRBJ1-4): NAGVMQNPRHLVRRRGQEARLRCSPMKGHSHVYWYRQLPEEGLKFMVYLQKENIIDESGMPKERFSAEFPKEGPSILRIQQVVRGDSAAYFCASSPAGSEKLFFGSGTQLSVL.

The chain employs TRBV12-2 and TRBJ1-5; the table names TRBD1, a call not compared with the DNA. TRBV12-2 is assigned pseudogene status. The CDR3 is made up of 17 amino acids. The DNA of the CDR3 is TGTGCAAGTCGCTTACCCCGTGAGGGACAGGGATCTCAGCCCCAGCATTTT. Protein product: CASRLPREGQGSQPQHF.

The V call is TRBV5-1, the J call TRBJ1-6, with TRBD1 identical over 10 bases. Trimming cost V 3 bases and J 10 bases; bases outside gene matches: 7. Germline V gives CDR1 SGHRS, CDR2 YFSETQ. There are 15 residues in the CDR3. CDR3 residues: CASSWGTGEYSPLHF. CDR3 DNA sequence: TGCGCCAGCAGCTGGGGGACAGGGGAATACTCACCCCTCCACTTT.

This sequence joins TRBV7-2 and TRBJ1-2; 7 bases map to TRBD1. The CDR3 contains 18 residues. In germline, CDR1 is SGHTA, CDR2 FQGNSA. J lost 7 bases, V lost 1 base, and 18 bases had no gene match. CDR3 residues: CASSLVSGTATQGGGYTF. In DNA form, the CDR3 reads TGTGCCAGCAGCTTAGTGTCGGGGACGGCCACCCAGGGGGGTGGCTACACCTTC.

The V gene is TRBV11-2, the J gene TRBJ1-1; 12 nucleotides agree with TRBD1. This CDR3 region has 15 residues. Germline assignment: CDR1 SGHAT and CDR2 FQNNGV. The ends lost 3 bases at V and 5 bases at J; junction bases unmatched: 4. This chain's CDR3 is CASSFRDRGQTEAFF. The CDR3 nucleotides are TGTGCCAGCAGCTTCCGGGACAGGGGGCAAACTGAAGCTTTCTTT. The whole variable domain, remainder taken from reference TRBV11-2 and TRBJ1-1, is EAGVAQSPRYKIIEKRQSVAFWCNPISGHATLYWYQQILGQGPKLLIQFQNNGVVDDSQLPKDRFSAERLKGVDSTLKIQPAKLEDSAVYLCASSFRDRGQTEAFFGQGTRLTVV.